This T cell receptor beta chain was sequenced for a study of T cells in Graves' hyperthyroidism and ophthalmopathy. This CDR3 spans 17 amino acids. Trimming took 5 bases from V and 3 from J; bases not matched to a gene: 5. Germline assignment: CDR1 MNHEY and CDR2 SVGEGT. RNA transcripts provided the source from which TCR beta CDR3 regions were amplified. The TCR CDR3 first-round RT-PCR relied on the HTBI primer set. One entry per CDR3 protein results from TCRdb running MiXCR on the multiplex PCR reads. The table shows 500,000 to 750,000 distinct CDR3 sequences, with 11% to 15% occurring only once. Sequences were obtained from blood. The receptor comes from a woman between 18 and 29 years old with Graves' ophthalmopathy. The chain links TRBV6-2 or TRBV6-3 to TRBJ2-3; 16 nucleotides align to TRBD2. CDR3 bases: TGTGCCAGCAGTGGGACTAGCGGGAGGGCCCTAACAGATACGCAGTATTTT. This sequence encodes CASSGTSGRALTDTQYF.